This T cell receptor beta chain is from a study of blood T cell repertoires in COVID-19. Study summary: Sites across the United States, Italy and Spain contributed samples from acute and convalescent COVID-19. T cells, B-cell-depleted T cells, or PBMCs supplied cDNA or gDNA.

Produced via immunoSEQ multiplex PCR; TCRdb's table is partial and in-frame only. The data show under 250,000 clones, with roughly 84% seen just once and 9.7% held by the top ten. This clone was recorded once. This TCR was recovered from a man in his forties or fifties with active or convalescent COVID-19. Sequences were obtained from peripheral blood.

This CDR3 reads CASSLTGAGNTIYF. CDR3 DNA sequence: TGTGCCAGCAGCCTGACAGGGGCTGGAAACACCATATATTTT. The rearrangement uses TRBV6-5 and TRBJ1-3, with 8 bases that match TRBD1. Germline CDR1 MNHEY, CDR2 SVGAGI. This CDR3 spans 14 amino acids. The J segment lost 2 bases and the V segment lost 6 bases, leaving 3 bases of the junction unmatched.